The 3 T cell receptor beta chains in this list originate from one sample, sequenced in a study of T cells in Graves' hyperthyroidism and ophthalmopathy. There were TCR beta CDR3 regions amplified from RNA transcripts. The HTBI set primed first-round TCR CDR3 RT-PCR. TCRdb processed the multiplex PCR reads anew with MiXCR; each CDR3 protein has one entry. This table holds roughly 630,000 distinct CDR3 sequences, 15% to 17% found once. Sequencing was performed on blood. Receptor source: a young woman with Graves' hyperthyroidism.

This clonotype was seen at least ten times. Sequence at one end of the junction differs from germline and may be a read error. V is TRBV5-1 and J is TRBJ1-1; no clear D gene. Per germline, CDR1 SGHRS and CDR2 YFSETQ. The CDR3 contains 15 residues. CDR3 nucleotide sequence: TGTGCCAGCAGCCCCCGCGGCAGCATGAACACTGAAGCTTTCTTT. This gives the protein CASSPRGSMNTEAFF.

This clonotype was seen a handful of times. This rearrangement joins TRBV5-5 to TRBJ2-1, with a tentative D call TRBD2 (5 bases). The V gene lost 4 bases and the J gene lost 0 bases, with 8 bases spanning the gap. The CDR3 sequence is 14 residues long. CDR1 and CDR2 from the germline V gene are SGHKS and YYEKEE (reference sequence). The CDR3 loop is CASSRTVSYNEQFF. The CDR3 nucleotides are TGTGCCAGCAGCAGGACTGTCTCCTACAATGAGCAGTTCTTC.

This clonotype was seen ten or more times. This rearrangement joins TRBV7-9 to TRBJ2-5, with TRBD2 matching 7 bases. Germline V gene data show CDR1 as SEHNR and CDR2 as FQNEAQ (reference sequence). The junction had 4 bases not matched to a gene; V was cut back by 0 bases and J by 0 bases. This CDR3 has 16 residues. The CDR3 sequence is CASSLALGGYQETQYF. The CDR3 DNA follows: TGTGCCAGCAGCTTAGCGCTCGGGGGGTACCAAGAGACCCAGTACTTC.